Listed below are T cell receptor beta chains from one sample, sequenced in a study of shared clonotypes between healthy human individuals. Generated by immunoSEQ multiplex PCR, the TCRdb table keeps only in-frame clones and is missing some. The table lists 1,500,000 or so clones, approximately 98.5% of them singletons. Sequenced: naive CD4+ T cells sorted from blood. The receptors derive from a man aged 30-40 years in good health. The CDR3 runs from the conserved cysteine through the conserved F or W. A D gene is named only where the DNA matches it firmly. The size of a clone is reported for some rows only, either as once, few or many, or as a class for expanded clones.

D gene	J gene	clone size	V gene	CDR3 protein	CDR3 DNA
NA	TRBJ2-1	once	TRBV10-3	CAISDLGESLNEQFF	TGTGCCATCAGTGACCTCGGAGAGAGCCTGAATGAGCAGTTCTTC
NA	TRBJ1-1	NA	TRBV10-1	CASSESRGWNTEAFF	TGCGCCAGCAGTGAGTCGCGGGGATGGAACACTGAAGCTTTCTTT
TRBD2	TRBJ2-5	NA	TRBV7-9	CASSSGLAGPQETQYF	TGTGCCAGCAGCTCCGGACTAGCGGGGCCTCAAGAGACCCAGTACTTC
NA	TRBJ2-7	once	TRBV5-1	CASSLEGLRSYEQYF	TGCGCCAGCAGCTTGGAGGGCTTGAGGTCCTACGAGCAGTACTTC
NA	TRBJ2-3	NA	TRBV29-1	CSVQSGTYGQYF	TGCAGCGTTCAATCAGGGACGTATGGGCAGTATTTT
NA	TRBJ1-5	NA	TRBV7-2	CASSPAGRNQPQHF	TGTGCCAGCAGCCCTGCCGGGAGGAATCAGCCCCAGCATTTT
TRBD1	TRBJ2-7	NA	TRBV18	CASSRDSTYEQYF	TGTGCCAGCTCCCGGGACAGCACCTACGAGCAGTACTTC
TRBD1	TRBJ2-7	NA	TRBV5-1	CASSSDRAGSYEQYF	TGCGCCAGCAGCTCTGACAGGGCGGGCTCCTACGAGCAGTACTTC
NA	TRBJ1-2	NA	TRBV19	CASSIQGAASYGYTF	TGTGCCAGTAGTATACAGGGTGCGGCCTCCTATGGCTACACCTTC
NA	TRBJ1-1	NA	TRBV18	CASSPNRQINTEAFF	TGTGCCAGCTCACCTAATAGACAGATAAACACTGAAGCTTTCTTT
TRBD1	TRBJ2-7	NA	TRBV29-1	CSVEGARDRSSYEQYF	TGCAGCGTTGAAGGGGCCCGGGACAGGAGCTCCTACGAGCAGTACTTC
TRBD1	TRBJ2-2	NA	TRBV18	CASSRTGGSILELFF	TGTGCCAGCTCCCGGACAGGGGGCAGCATCCTGGAGCTGTTTTTT
NA	TRBJ2-7	NA	TRBV11-2	CASSFVPAGDEQYF	TGTGCCAGCAGCTTTGTCCCTGCTGGGGACGAGCAGTACTTC
NA	TRBJ2-3	few	TRBV5-1	CASSFGQTTDTQYF	TGCGCCAGCAGCTTCGGGCAGACCACAGATACGCAGTATTTT
NA	TRBJ2-5	NA	TRBV7-6	CASSQVAGLRPQETQYF	TGTGCCAGCAGCCAAGTAGCAGGCTTGAGGCCCCAAGAGACCCAGTACTTC
NA	TRBJ2-7	NA	TRBV10-3	CAIRGSYEQYF	TGTGCCATCAGGGGGTCCTACGAGCAGTACTTC
NA	TRBJ2-3	NA	TRBV9	CASSVGYTDTQYF	TGTGCCAGCAGCGTCGGCTACACAGATACGCAGTATTTT
TRBD1	TRBJ1-1	NA	TRBV29-1	CSDHRGRGTEAFF	TGCAGCGACCACAGGGGGAGGGGCACTGAAGCTTTCTTT
NA	TRBJ2-7	NA	TRBV6-6	CASKSGGVHEQYF	TGTGCCAGCAAGTCAGGGGGGGTCCACGAGCAGTACTTC
NA	TRBJ2-7	NA	TRBV20-1	CSAFSLGEQYF	TGCAGTGCTTTCTCCCTGGGGGAGCAGTACTTC
NA	TRBJ1-2	NA	TRBV28	CASSLAGKVDGYTF	TGTGCCAGCAGTTTAGCGGGTAAGGTGGATGGCTACACCTTC
NA	TRBJ2-5	NA	TRBV10-3	CAISETRWETQYF	TGTGCCATCAGTGAAACCAGGTGGGAGACCCAGTACTTC
NA	TRBJ1-3	NA	TRBV19	CATIPTPGSSGNTIYF	TGTGCCACCATCCCAACGCCGGGGAGCTCTGGAAACACCATATATTTT
TRBD1	TRBJ2-1	NA	TRBV7-2	CASRRSGQSSYNEQFF	TGTGCCAGCAGAAGATCGGGACAGAGCTCCTACAATGAGCAGTTCTTC
NA	TRBJ2-7	once	TRBV5-1	CASSLAATSYEQYF	TGCGCCAGCAGCTTGGCCGCCACCTCCTACGAGCAGTACTTC
NA	TRBJ1-2	NA	TRBV25-1	CASSEYSGGPHYGYTF	TGTGCCAGCAGTGAATATTCCGGAGGACCGCACTATGGCTACACCTTC
NA	TRBJ2-2	once	TRBV5-6	CASSQRNTGELFF	TGTGCCAGCAGTCAGCGGAACACCGGGGAGCTGTTTTTT
NA	TRBJ1-2	NA	TRBV7-2	CASTIRSRGGGYTF	TGTGCCAGCACCATCCGCAGCCGTGGGGGTGGCTACACCTTC
TRBD1	TRBJ1-2	NA	TRBV29-1	CSVAGTAFSGYTF	TGCAGCGTTGCAGGGACAGCTTTTAGTGGCTACACCTTC
NA	TRBJ2-7	NA	TRBV18	CASSPTAAVSYEQYF	TGTGCCAGCTCACCAACGGCAGCAGTTTCCTACGAGCAGTACTTC
NA	TRBJ1-1	NA	TRBV25-1	CASSESWAGRAFF	TGTGCCAGCAGTGAATCGTGGGCAGGGAGAGCTTTCTTT
TRBD1	TRBJ1-5	few	TRBV6-6	CASSTRQGAQAQPQHF	TGTGCCAGCAGTACTCGACAGGGGGCACAAGCTCAGCCCCAGCATTTT